This TCR beta chain emerged from a study of vaccination and CD4 T cells after COVID-19. General study points: Among those convalescent, a median about 85% of reactive clones emerged solely post-vaccination. It was found that, in convalescent patients, 304 of 307 vaccine-specific clones were spike mono-reactive.

This clonotype came up a few times. Antigen unknown. As for treatment: approximately 9-day PBMC culture with coronavirus spike peptide pools or control peptides (ViraFEST assay). After expanding antigen-specific T cells with peptide pools, ViraFEST sequenced their TCRs. Some 2.2 million PBMCs per well were cultured with 8.5 to 10 IU/ml IL-2 and about 10 ug/ml peptide pools. An Oncomine TCR Beta short-read assay was used to sequence the DNA from cultured CD4+ T cells. From the PCR reads, TCRdb called clonotypes with MiXCR, one entry per CDR3 protein. The sample holds fewer than 16,000 distinct CDR3 sequences; around 56% are singletons and the top ten take around 14%. Trimming left V 4 bases short and J 2 bases short, with 12 bases between. The CDR3 consists of 15 residues. Germline CDR1 and CDR2: DFQATT and SNEGSKA (reference sequence).

Sequencing used CD4+ T cells from blood, cultured in vitro. The clonotype comes from a human donor who had recovered from COVID-19. The chain employs TRBV20-1 and TRBJ1-6, with D possibly being TRBD1 (6 bases). Here the CDR3 reads CSAKNRVTYNSPLHF. As DNA, the CDR3 is TGCAGTGCTAAAAACAGGGTCACCTATAATTCACCCCTCCACTTT.